The 23 T cell receptor beta chains given below trace back to one sample, sequenced in a study of shared clonotypes between healthy human individuals. Libraries were prepared by immunoSEQ multiplex PCR; TCRdb keeps only in-frame clonotypes and omits some of them. Among 2.3 million or so clones, approximately 95% were seen once, and the ten largest hold 0.39%. The sample comprised naive CD4+ T cells from PBMCs. Subset in this sample: CD45RA+ positively selected. The receptor set was obtained from a man aged 18 to 30 in good health. Some clones in this sample may be carry-over from other donors' samples.

Written as DNA, the CDR3 is TGTGCCAGCAGCCGGACAGCCCTCTATGGCTACACCTTC. It is translated as CASSRTALYGYTF. The V gene is TRBV9, the J gene TRBJ1-2; tentative D call: TRBD1 (6 bases). Germline CDR1 reads SGDLS; CDR2 reads YYNGEE. Trimming shortened V by 4 bases and J by 4 bases, and 11 bases separated the two germline ends. CDR3 length equals 13 residues.

The V and J genes are TRBV30 and TRBJ1-1; the D gene is possibly TRBD1 (5 bases). CDR3 length: 11 residues. From germline, CDR1 is GTSNPN and CDR2 SVGIG (reference sequence). Trimming took off 8 bases at V and 5 bases at J, with 12 bases between the two ends. The CDR3 reads CAVLPGTEAFF. The CDR3 DNA follows: TGTGCCGTATTACCAGGGACTGAAGCTTTCTTT.

This CDR3 reads CASSPRAMNTEAFF. CDR3 sequence (DNA): TGTGCCAGTAGTCCCAGGGCGATGAACACTGAAGCTTTCTTT. V is TRBV19 and J is TRBJ1-1; TRBD1 is a possible D gene (5 bases). This CDR3 is 14 amino acids long. The germline V and J ends were trimmed by 5 bases and 0 bases, with 10 bases remaining between them. Germline assignment: CDR1 LNHDA and CDR2 SQIVND (reference sequence).

The chain couples TRBV28 to TRBJ1-5; 7 nucleotides line up with TRBD1. Germline V gives CDR1 MDHEN, CDR2 SYDVKM. The CDR3 runs 16 residues. The junction had 9 bases not matched to a gene; V was cut back by 6 bases and J by 1 base. In DNA form, the CDR3 reads TGTGCCAGCAGCCAAGGGGGCGCCGGGAGCAATCAGCCCCAGCATTTT. Its protein product is CASSQGGAGSNQPQHF.

The rearrangement links TRBV7-2 to TRBJ2-7; possible D gene TRBD1, 6 bases. The germline CDR1 and CDR2 sequences are SGHTA and FQGNSA. The CDR3 has 15 amino acids. The V end was cut by 5 bases, the J end by 6 bases, with 20 bases between. This chain's CDR3 is CASSVLMGAQTEQYF. Written as DNA, the CDR3 is TGTGCCAGCAGCGTTTTGATGGGGGCGCAGACCGAGCAGTACTTC.

The chain uses TRBV9 and TRBJ1-1, with a weak D call TRBD1 (5 bases). Trimming cost V 4 bases and J 1 base, with 14 bases left between them. Germline loops: CDR1 SGDLS, CDR2 YYNGEE. This CDR3 has 15 residues. The CDR3 DNA sequence: TGTGCCAGCAGCCTAAGGGCAGGGCGGAACACTGAAGCTTTCTTT. Its protein is CASSLRAGRNTEAFF.

The chain is built from TRBV7-9 and TRBJ2-2; D is perhaps TRBD1 (5 bases). The germline V gene has CDR1 SEHNR and CDR2 FQNEAQ (reference sequence). CDR3 size: 14 residues. V gave up 11 bases and J gave up 1 base, with 14 bases separating them. The CDR3 region is CAEGRQGNTGELFF. Written as DNA, the CDR3 is TGTGCCGAAGGCCGGCAGGGGAACACCGGGGAGCTGTTTTTT. Supplemented by reference TRBV7-9 and TRBJ2-2, the full variable domain reads DTGVSQNPRHKITKRGQNVTFRCDPISEHNRLYWYRQTLGQGPEFLTYFQNEAQLEKSRLLSDRFSAERPKGSFSTLEIQRTEQGDSAMYLCAEGRQGNTGELFFGEGSRLTVL.

The table lists this clone with a count of one. This chain joins TRBV7-7 and TRBJ1-3; D not resolved. Trimming cost V 2 bases and J 8 bases, with 10 bases left between them. CDR1 and CDR2 from the germline V gene are SSHAT and FNYEAQ (reference sequence). The CDR3 contains 13 residues. CDR3 bases: TGTGCCAGCAGCTTACAACCCTTAGACACCATATATTTT. This sequence encodes CASSLQPLDTIYF. Variable domain in full (rest from reference TRBV7-7 and TRBJ1-3): GAGVSQSPRYKVTKRGQDVTLRCDPISSHATLYWYQQALGQGPEFLTYFNYEAQPDKSGLPSDRFSAERPEGSISTLTIQRTEQRDSAMYRCASSLQPLDTIYFGEGSWLTVV.

The V and J genes are TRBV4-1 and TRBJ2-3; perhaps TRBD2 as D (6 bases). The CDR3 consists of 16 residues. CDR1 and CDR2 from the germline V gene are MGHRA and YSYEKL. V lost 3 bases and J 3 bases, leaving 16 bases between the germline ends. This CDR3 is CASSQGVRTTTDTQYF. The CDR3 nucleotides are TGCGCCAGCAGCCAGGGGGTGCGGACTACAACAGATACGCAGTATTTT.

The chain carries TRBV6-6 and TRBJ2-5; D is uncertain. V was shortened by 4 bases and J by 7 bases, with 19 bases between the two germline ends. Germline V lookup: CDR1 MNHNY, CDR2 SVGAGI (reference sequence). The length of the CDR3 is 15 residues. The CDR3 loop is CASSSPVPGHGTQYF. Here the CDR3 DNA reads TGTGCCAGCAGTTCCCCCGTTCCGGGTCACGGGACCCAGTACTTC.

V and J are TRBV6-1 and TRBJ2-7; TRBD1 matches 9 bases. The germline V gene encodes CDR1 MNHNS and CDR2 SASEGT. V shed 6 bases and J 5 bases; nucleotides not matched to a gene: 8. The CDR3 sequence is 14 residues long. This CDR3 is CASSELDRGNEQYF. In DNA, the CDR3 is TGTGCCAGCAGCGAGCTTGACAGGGGGAACGAGCAGTACTTC.

In DNA, the CDR3 is TGTGCCAGCAGTGCCTACAGGGGACTGTTTTACGAGCAGTACTTC. It codes for CASSAYRGLFYEQYF. The chain combines TRBV2 with TRBJ2-7; maybe TRBD1 (7 bases). The length of the CDR3 is 15 residues. CDR1 and CDR2 (germline): SNHLY, FYNNEI. The germline V and J ends were trimmed by 4 bases and 4 bases, with 17 bases remaining between them.

The CDR3 here is CASRSGTAHYEQYF. The DNA for the CDR3 is TGTGCCAGCAGATCCGGGACAGCCCACTACGAGCAGTACTTC. The chain employs TRBV28 and TRBJ2-7; 7 nucleotides line up with TRBD1. CDR1 and CDR2 from the germline V gene are MDHEN and SYDVKM. The ends lost 6 bases at V and 3 bases at J; junction bases unmatched: 8. CDR3 size: 14 residues.

CDR3 residues: CASSSQGYEQYF. The CDR3 nucleotides are TGTGCCAGCAGCTCCCAGGGTTACGAGCAGTACTTC. The chain couples TRBV13 to TRBJ2-7, with D perhaps TRBD1 (5 bases). The CDR3 totals 12 residues. The V end lost 4 bases, the J end lost 4 bases, and 8 bases lay between the germline ends. Germline CDR1 reads PRHDT; CDR2 reads FYEKMQ (reference sequence).

Concerning this clone itself: Other nucleotide sequences from this sample produce the same CDR3. V and J are TRBV28 and TRBJ2-7; D possibly matches TRBD1 or TRBD2 (5 bases each). The germline CDR1 and CDR2 sequences are MDHEN and SYDVKM. Trimming took off 6 bases at V and 5 bases at J, with 8 bases between the two ends. CDR3 length: 11 residues. In DNA, the CDR3 is TGTGCCAGCAGCTTGGGGGACGAGCAGTACTTC. Protein: CASSLGDEQYF.

The chain employs TRBV9 and TRBJ2-3; 8 bases map to TRBD2. V shed 4 bases and J 4 bases; nucleotides not matched to a gene: 8. The CDR3 runs to 15 residues. Germline V gives CDR1 SGDLS, CDR2 YYNGEE. CDR3 nucleotide sequence: TGTGCCAGCAGCTCGGCGGGAGGATTGGCAGATACGCAGTATTTT. This encodes CASSSAGGLADTQYF.

Comments on this clone: Different DNA sequences within this sample yield the same CDR3. V is TRBV7-6 and J is TRBJ2-5, with no clear D. The CDR3 sequence is 13 residues long. Germline values: CDR1 SGHVS, CDR2 FNYEAQ. Between the trimmed V and J ends, which lost 5 bases and 1 base, there was a span of 8 bases. The CDR3 loop is CASSLGIQETQYF. CDR3 nucleotide sequence: TGTGCCAGCAGCCTCGGAATCCAAGAGACCCAGTACTTC. Full variable domain (remainder filled in from reference TRBV7-6 and TRBJ2-5): GAGVSQSPRYKVTKRGQDVALRCDPISGHVSLYWYRQALGQGPEFLTYFNYEAQQDKSGLPNDRFSAERPEGSISTLTIQRTEQRDSAMYRCASSLGIQETQYFGPGTRLLVL.

The chain links TRBV11-2 to TRBJ2-1, with D maybe TRBD2 (6 bases). The CDR3 is made up of 16 amino acids. Germline V gives CDR1 SGHAT, CDR2 FQNNGV. The V and J ends lost 4 bases and 1 base respectively, with 14 bases between them. This CDR3 is CASSSILAGSYNEQFF. The DNA for the CDR3 is TGTGCCAGCAGCTCGATACTAGCAGGGTCCTACAATGAGCAGTTCTTC.

This clone is a singleton in its sample. The chain is built from TRBV6-6 and TRBJ1-1; no reliable D call. With 2 bases removed from V and 1 base from J, the gap between germline ends came to 5 bases. The CDR3 length is 13 residues. CDR1 is MNHNY and CDR2 is SVGAGI in the germline V gene (reference sequence). The CDR3, as DNA: TGTGCCAGCAGTTACATACAGAACACTGAAGCTTTCTTT. Amino acid sequence: CASSYIQNTEAFF.

The rearrangement links TRBV30 to TRBJ2-7; 12 bases agree with TRBD1. V gave up 5 bases and J gave up 7 bases; unmatched junction bases: 9. Per the germline V gene, CDR1 is GTSNPN and CDR2 is SVGIG (reference sequence). The CDR3 has 14 residues. CDR3 sequence (DNA): TGTGCCTGGGAACCGGGACAGGGGGCAGGGGAGCAGTACTTC. Translation: CAWEPGQGAGEQYF.

This chain joins TRBV2 and TRBJ1-4, with D perhaps matching TRBD1 (5 bases). Germline lookup yields CDR1 SNHLY and CDR2 FYNNEI. V lost 7 bases to trimming and J lost 7 bases, with 16 bases between them. The CDR3 is 14 residues long. CDR3 DNA sequence: TGTGCCAGCACCCTAGCGGGGCGCGGTGAAAAACTGTTTTTT. This gives the protein CASTLAGRGEKLFF.

This clone came up once. The chain has TRBV28 and TRBJ2-7; TRBD1 agrees at 7 bases. The V gene end was trimmed by 4 bases and the J gene end by 7 bases; junction bases not matched to a gene: 4. Germline CDR1 MDHEN, CDR2 SYDVKM. The CDR3 totals 12 residues. The CDR3 DNA sequence: TGTGCCAGCAGTTCCCCGACAGGGGAGCAGTACTTC. Amino acid sequence: CASSSPTGEQYF.

J is TRBJ2-7 and V is TRBV14; 10 positions match TRBD2. Germline V gene data show CDR1 as SGHDN and CDR2 as FVKESK. This CDR3 is built from 16 residues. The V and J ends lost 4 bases and 2 bases, in that order; junction bases with no gene match: 8. Written as DNA, the CDR3 is TGTGCCAGCAGCCTAGGGGGGACTAGCGCAACCTACGAGCAGTACTTC. This codes for CASSLGGTSATYEQYF.